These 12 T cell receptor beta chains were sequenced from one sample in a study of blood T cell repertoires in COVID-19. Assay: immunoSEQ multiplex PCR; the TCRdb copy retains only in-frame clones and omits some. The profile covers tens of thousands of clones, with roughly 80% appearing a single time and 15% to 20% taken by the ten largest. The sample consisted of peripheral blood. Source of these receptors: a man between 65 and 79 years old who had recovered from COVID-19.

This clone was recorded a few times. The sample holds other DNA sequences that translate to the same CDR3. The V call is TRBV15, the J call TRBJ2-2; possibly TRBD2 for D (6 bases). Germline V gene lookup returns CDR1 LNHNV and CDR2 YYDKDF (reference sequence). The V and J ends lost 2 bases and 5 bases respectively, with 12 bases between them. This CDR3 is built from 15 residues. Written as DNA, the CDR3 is TGTGCCACCAGCAGATCCGGGACTGAGACCGGGGAGCTGTTTTTT. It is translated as CATSRSGTETGELFF.

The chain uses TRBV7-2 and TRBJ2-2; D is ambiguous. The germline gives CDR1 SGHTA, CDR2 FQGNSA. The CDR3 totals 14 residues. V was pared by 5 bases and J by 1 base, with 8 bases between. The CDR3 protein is CASSISRNTGELFF. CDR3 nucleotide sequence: TGTGCCAGCAGCATCTCGAGGAACACCGGGGAGCTGTTTTTT.

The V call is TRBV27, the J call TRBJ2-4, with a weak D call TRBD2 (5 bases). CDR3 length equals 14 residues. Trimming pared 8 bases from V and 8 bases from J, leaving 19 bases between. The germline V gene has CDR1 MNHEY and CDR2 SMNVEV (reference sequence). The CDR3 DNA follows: TGTGCCAGCTATAAAGTTGGAGGTCCGGACATTCAGTACTTC. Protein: CASYKVGGPDIQYF.

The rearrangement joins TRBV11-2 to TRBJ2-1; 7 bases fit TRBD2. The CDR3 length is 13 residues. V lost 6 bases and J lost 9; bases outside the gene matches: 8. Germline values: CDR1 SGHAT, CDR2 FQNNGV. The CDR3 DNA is TGTGCCAGCAGGGTCTCGGGAGGTGGTGAGCAGTTCTTC. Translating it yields CASRVSGGGEQFF.

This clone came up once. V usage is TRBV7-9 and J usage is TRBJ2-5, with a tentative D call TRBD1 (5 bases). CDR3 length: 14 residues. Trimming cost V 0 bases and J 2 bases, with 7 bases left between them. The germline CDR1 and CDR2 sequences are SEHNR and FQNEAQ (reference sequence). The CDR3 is CASSLAGVQETQYF. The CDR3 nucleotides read TGTGCCAGCAGCTTAGCAGGGGTACAAGAGACCCAGTACTTC.

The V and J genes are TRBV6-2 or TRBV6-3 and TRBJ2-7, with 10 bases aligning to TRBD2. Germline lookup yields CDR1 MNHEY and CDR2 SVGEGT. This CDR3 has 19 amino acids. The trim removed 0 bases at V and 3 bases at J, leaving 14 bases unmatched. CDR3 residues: CASSYSTSSGSSPYYEQYF. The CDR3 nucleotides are TGTGCCAGCAGTTACTCGACGTCTAGCGGGAGTTCTCCGTACTACGAGCAGTACTTC.

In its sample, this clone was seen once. The CDR3 loop is CASSREFNEKLFF. In DNA form, the CDR3 reads TGTGCCAGCAGCCGGGAATTTAATGAAAAACTGTTTTTT. The chain is built from TRBV7-2 and TRBJ1-4; D not resolved. The ends were cut back, 5 bases at V and 4 bases at J, with 8 bases in the middle. Germline V lookup: CDR1 SGHTA, CDR2 FQGNSA. This CDR3 contains 13 residues.

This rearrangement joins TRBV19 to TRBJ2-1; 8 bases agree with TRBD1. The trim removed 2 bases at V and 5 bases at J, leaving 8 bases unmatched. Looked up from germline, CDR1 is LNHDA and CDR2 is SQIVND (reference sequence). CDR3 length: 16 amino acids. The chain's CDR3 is CASSIYQGAVDNEQFF. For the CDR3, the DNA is TGTGCCAGTAGTATATACCAGGGGGCGGTGGACAATGAGCAGTTCTTC.

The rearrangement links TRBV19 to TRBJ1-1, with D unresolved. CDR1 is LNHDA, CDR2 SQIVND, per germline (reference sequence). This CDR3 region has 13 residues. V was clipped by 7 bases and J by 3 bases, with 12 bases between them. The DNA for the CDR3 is TGTGCCAGTAACAGCGGGAGGGACACTGAAGCTTTCTTT. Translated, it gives CASNSGRDTEAFF.

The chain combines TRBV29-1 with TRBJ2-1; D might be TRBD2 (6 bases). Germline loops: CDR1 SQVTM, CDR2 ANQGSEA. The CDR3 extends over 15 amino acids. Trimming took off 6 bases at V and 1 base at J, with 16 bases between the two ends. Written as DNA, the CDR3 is TGCAGCGTCGGCTCCACTAGCAGTTCCTACAATGAGCAGTTCTTC. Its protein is CSVGSTSSSYNEQFF.

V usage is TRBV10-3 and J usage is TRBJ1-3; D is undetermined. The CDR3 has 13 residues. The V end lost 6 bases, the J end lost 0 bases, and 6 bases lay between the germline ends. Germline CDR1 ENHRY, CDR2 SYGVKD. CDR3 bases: TGTGCCATCAGCGACTCCTCTGGAAACACCATATATTTT. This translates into CAISDSSGNTIYF.

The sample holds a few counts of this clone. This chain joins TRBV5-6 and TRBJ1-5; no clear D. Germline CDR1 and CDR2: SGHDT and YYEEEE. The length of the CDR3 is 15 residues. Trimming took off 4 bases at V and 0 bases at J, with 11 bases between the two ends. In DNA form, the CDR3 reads TGTGCCAGCAGCCAGACAAGTAATAGCAATCAGCCCCAGCATTTT. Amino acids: CASSQTSNSNQPQHF.